This note documents a single T cell receptor beta chain sequence. As yet, its antigen is unknown. This specimen belongs to a study of cytomegalovirus exposure and HLA in healthy donors. General study results and limits: The study put 150 or so TCR beta chains on its list as cytomegalovirus-associated.

The germline CDR1 and CDR2 sequences are KGHSH and LQKENI. The CDR3 runs to 14 residues. The ends were cut back, 5 bases at V and 4 bases at J, with 12 bases in the middle. Data came from immunoSEQ multiplex PCR; TCRdb stores just in-frame clones and leaves some out. The sample carries roughly 59,000 clones, over 90% recorded once. The study drew the donors from its roughly 130-subject validation cohort, separate from the roughly 670-subject first cohort. The source is a woman aged 18-30 years in good health and CMV-seropositive. The chain links TRBV18 to TRBJ1-5; tentatively, D is TRBD1 (5 bases). Sample: PBMCs. The CDR3, as DNA: TGTGCCAGCTCATCAACGCGGGGGAATCAGCCCCAGCATTTT. This sequence encodes CASSSTRGNQPQHF.